Shown below are 11 T cell receptor beta chains from a single sample sequenced in a study of T cells in Graves' hyperthyroidism and ophthalmopathy. RNA transcripts were the template for amplifying TCR beta CDR3 regions. A set of HTBI primers served as the primers for a first-round RT-PCR of the TCR CDR3. MiXCR was run by TCRdb on the multiplex PCR reads, yielding one entry per CDR3 protein. The table lists about 640,000 distinct CDR3 sequences, about 20% of them singletons. Source material: blood. Every receptor here comes from a man between 25 and 39 years old with Graves' ophthalmopathy.

This clonotype has only a few counts. V is TRBV7-9 and J is TRBJ1-3, with 8 positions matching TRBD1. Germline values: CDR1 SEHNR, CDR2 FQNEAQ (reference sequence). With V trimmed by 4 bases and J by 0 bases, 2 bases remained unmatched. CDR3 length equals 15 residues. The CDR3 DNA is TGTGCCAGCAGCTCCGACAGGGGCTCTGGAAACACCATATATTTT. Translated, it gives CASSSDRGSGNTIYF.

Ten or more counts support this clonotype. The chain has TRBV7-8 and TRBJ2-1, with D possibly matching TRBD2 (7 bases). This CDR3 region has 15 residues. The V end lost 6 bases, the J end lost 7 bases, and 19 bases lay between the germline ends. Germline V gene data show CDR1 as SGHVS and CDR2 as FQNEAQ. The CDR3 reads CASRTRGGRKNEQFF. CDR3 DNA: TGTGCCAGCAGGACTAGGGGGGGCCGGAAAAATGAGCAGTTCTTC.

The rearrangement joins TRBV10-3 to TRBJ1-3, with D tentatively TRBD1 (6 bases). The germline V gene has CDR1 ENHRY and CDR2 SYGVKD. The CDR3 spans 13 residues. Trimming took 8 bases from V and 4 from J, leaving 12 bases between them. Here the CDR3 DNA reads TGTGCCATCGCCGGGACACTCGGAAACACCATATATTTT. Protein: CAIAGTLGNTIYF.

The V and J genes are TRBV7-8 and TRBJ2-2; D gene ambiguous. V was cut by 7 bases and J by 0 bases, with 6 bases left in between. The germline CDR1 and CDR2 sequences are SGHVS and FQNEAQ. CDR3 size: 13 residues. The CDR3 loop reads CASTRPNTGELFF. The CDR3 DNA is TGTGCCAGCACCCGACCGAACACCGGGGAGCTGTTTTTT.

The table lists this clonotype with a few counts. Written as DNA, the CDR3 is TGTGCCAGCAGCTTAGTTGCGGCGTTGGGCACAGATACGCAGTATTTT. Protein sequence: CASSLVAALGTDTQYF. The chain uses TRBV11-2 and TRBJ2-3; D is undetermined. Germline-derived CDR1 and CDR2 are SGHAT and FQNNGV. There are 16 residues in the CDR3. The V end lost 1 base, the J end lost 1 base, and 12 bases lay between the germline ends.

This clonotype was picked up a small number of times. V gene TRBV5-1 combines with J gene TRBJ2-1; possibly TRBD2 for D (7 bases). Trimming cost V 1 base and J 8 bases, with 13 bases left between them. The length of the CDR3 is 14 residues. CDR1 and CDR2 from the germline V gene are SGHRS and YFSETQ. CDR3 loop: CASSLRGEGDEQFF. CDR3 sequence (DNA): TGCGCCAGCAGCTTGAGGGGGGAGGGCGATGAGCAGTTCTTC.

The chain links TRBV19 to TRBJ1-1; TRBD1 matches at 7 bases. The J segment lost 5 bases and the V segment lost 10 bases, leaving 4 bases of the junction unmatched. The CDR3 has 11 residues. The V gene's germline CDR1 is LNHDA and CDR2 SQIVND (reference sequence). DNA of the CDR3: TGTGCCATAAGGGACAGTACTGAAGCTTTCTTT. It is translated as CAIRDSTEAFF.

This clonotype was recorded at least ten times. The genes are TRBV7-2 and TRBJ1-1; TRBD1 might be the D (5 bases). Per germline, CDR1 SGHTA and CDR2 FQGNSA. The CDR3 extends over 15 amino acids. Trimming shortened V by 5 bases and J by 0 bases, and 13 bases separated the two germline ends. CDR3 in amino acids: CASSPRSTVNTEAFF. CDR3 nucleotides: TGTGCCAGCAGCCCGCGATCGACAGTGAACACTGAAGCTTTCTTT.

The DNA for the CDR3 is TGCAGCGTTGCTGGGAGCTATGGCTACACCTTC. It is translated as CSVAGSYGYTF. The chain couples TRBV29-1 to TRBJ1-2, with D unclear. CDR1 is SQVTM and CDR2 is ANQGSEA in the germline V gene. V dropped 4 bases and J dropped 4 bases, with 7 bases sitting between them. The CDR3 contains 11 residues.

The chain combines TRBV12-3 or TRBV12-4 with TRBJ1-2; D ambiguous. V was clipped by 4 bases and J by 8 bases, with 17 bases between them. The CDR3 totals 14 residues. CDR3 sequence (DNA): TGTGCCAGCAGTTACCTCTCTTCCGCCGGGGGCTACACCTTC. Protein product: CASSYLSSAGGYTF.

This clonotype has a count of ten or more. The chain uses TRBV20-1 and TRBJ2-7; weak D call: TRBD1 (6 bases). V was cut by 8 bases and J by 3 bases, with 14 bases left in between. Germline-derived CDR1 and CDR2 are DFQATT and SNEGSKA (reference sequence). CDR3 length: 12 amino acids. In DNA form, the CDR3 reads TGCAGTATAGAAGGGGACAACTACGAGCAGTACTTC. Its translation is CSIEGDNYEQYF.